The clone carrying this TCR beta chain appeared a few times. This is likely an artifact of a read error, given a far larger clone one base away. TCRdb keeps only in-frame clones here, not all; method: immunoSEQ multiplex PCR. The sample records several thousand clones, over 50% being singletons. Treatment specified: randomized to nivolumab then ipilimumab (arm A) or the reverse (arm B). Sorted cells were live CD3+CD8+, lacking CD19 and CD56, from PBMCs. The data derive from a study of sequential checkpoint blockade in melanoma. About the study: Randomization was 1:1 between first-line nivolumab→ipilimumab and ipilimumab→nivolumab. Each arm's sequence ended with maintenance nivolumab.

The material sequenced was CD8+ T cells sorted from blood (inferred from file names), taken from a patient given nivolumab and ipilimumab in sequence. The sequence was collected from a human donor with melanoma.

The CDR3 region has the DNA TGTGCCAGCAGCCAAGTTCCGGGACAGGGAGACAATGAGCAGTACTTC. As protein: CASSQVPGQGDNEQYF. The chain employs TRBV14 and TRBJ2-7; 9 bases are shared with TRBD1. The CDR3 loop spans 16 amino acids. V lost 1 base and J lost 7; bases outside the gene matches: 11. Germline-derived CDR1 and CDR2 are SGHDN and FVKESK. The variable domain in full, with the rest retrieved from reference TRBV14 and TRBJ2-7, is EAGVTQFPSHSVIEKGQTVTLRCDPISGHDNLYWYRRVMGKEIKFLLHFVKESKQDESGMPNNRFLAERTGGTYSTLKVQPAELEDSGVYFCASSQVPGQGDNEQYFGPGTRLTVT.